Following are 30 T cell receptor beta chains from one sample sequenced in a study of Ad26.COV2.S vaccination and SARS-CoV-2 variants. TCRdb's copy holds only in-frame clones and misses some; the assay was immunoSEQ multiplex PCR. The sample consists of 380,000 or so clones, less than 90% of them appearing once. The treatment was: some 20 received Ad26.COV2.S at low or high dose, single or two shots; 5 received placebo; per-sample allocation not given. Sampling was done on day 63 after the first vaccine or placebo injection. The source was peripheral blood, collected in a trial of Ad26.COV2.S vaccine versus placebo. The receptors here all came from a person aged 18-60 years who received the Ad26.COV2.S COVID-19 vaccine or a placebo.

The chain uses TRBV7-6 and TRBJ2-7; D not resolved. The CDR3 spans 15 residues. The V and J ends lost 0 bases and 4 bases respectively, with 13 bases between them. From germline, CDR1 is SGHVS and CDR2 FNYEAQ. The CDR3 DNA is TGTGCCAGCAGCTTAGCTTACGGACCTATGTACGAGCAGTACTTC. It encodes CASSLAYGPMYEQYF.

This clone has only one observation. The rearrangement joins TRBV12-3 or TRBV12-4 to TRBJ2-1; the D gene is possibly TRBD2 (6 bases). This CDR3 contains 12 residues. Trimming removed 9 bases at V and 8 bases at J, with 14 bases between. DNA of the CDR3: TGTGCCAGTAGGAGGGAGGTAGATGAGCAGTTCTTC. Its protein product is CASRREVDEQFF.

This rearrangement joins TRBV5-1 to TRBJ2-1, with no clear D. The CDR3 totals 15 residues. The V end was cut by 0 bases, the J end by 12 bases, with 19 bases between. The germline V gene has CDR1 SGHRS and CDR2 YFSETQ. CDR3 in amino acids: CASSLERGPMAGQFF. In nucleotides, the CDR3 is TGCGCCAGCAGCTTGGAGCGAGGCCCGATGGCAGGGCAGTTCTTC.

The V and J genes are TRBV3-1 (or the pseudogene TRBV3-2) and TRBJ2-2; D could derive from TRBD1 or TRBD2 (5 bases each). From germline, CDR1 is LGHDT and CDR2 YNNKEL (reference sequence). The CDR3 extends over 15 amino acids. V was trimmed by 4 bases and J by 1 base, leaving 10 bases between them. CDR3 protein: CASSPRDVNTGELFF. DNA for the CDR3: TGTGCCAGCAGCCCCCGGGACGTGAACACCGGGGAGCTGTTTTTT.

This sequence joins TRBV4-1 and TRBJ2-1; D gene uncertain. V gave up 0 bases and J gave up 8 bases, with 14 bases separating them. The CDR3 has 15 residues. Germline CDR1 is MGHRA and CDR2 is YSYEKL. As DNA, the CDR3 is TGCGCCAGCAGCCAAGATTCCAGCGCGGCCGATGAGCAGTTCTTC. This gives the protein CASSQDSSAADEQFF.

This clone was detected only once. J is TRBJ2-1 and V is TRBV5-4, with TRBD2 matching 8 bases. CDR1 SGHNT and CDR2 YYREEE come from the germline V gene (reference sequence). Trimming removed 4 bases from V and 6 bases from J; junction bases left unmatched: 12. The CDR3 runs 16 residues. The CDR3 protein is CASSTGGSGAFNEQFF. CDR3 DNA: TGTGCCAGCAGCACCGGGGGTAGCGGGGCATTCAATGAGCAGTTCTTC.

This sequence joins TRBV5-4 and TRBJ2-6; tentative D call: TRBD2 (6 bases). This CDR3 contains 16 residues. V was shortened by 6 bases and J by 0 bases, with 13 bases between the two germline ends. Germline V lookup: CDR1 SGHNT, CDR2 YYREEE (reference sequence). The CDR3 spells CASKGGSLSGANVLTF. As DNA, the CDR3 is TGTGCCAGCAAGGGAGGCTCCCTCTCTGGGGCCAACGTCCTGACTTTC.

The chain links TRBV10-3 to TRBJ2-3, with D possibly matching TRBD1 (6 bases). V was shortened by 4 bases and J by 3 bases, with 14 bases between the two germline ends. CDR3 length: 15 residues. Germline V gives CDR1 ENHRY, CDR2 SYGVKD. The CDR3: CAISGSGTNTDTQYF. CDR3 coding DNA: TGTGCCATCAGTGGTTCCGGGACAAATACAGATACGCAGTATTTT.

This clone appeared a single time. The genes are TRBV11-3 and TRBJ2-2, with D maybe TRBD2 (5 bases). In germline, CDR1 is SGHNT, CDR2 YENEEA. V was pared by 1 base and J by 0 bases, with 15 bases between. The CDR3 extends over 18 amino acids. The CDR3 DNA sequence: TGTGCCAGCAGCTTAGGAGGGTGGGCCACTCCGAACACCGGGGAGCTGTTTTTT. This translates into CASSLGGWATPNTGELFF.

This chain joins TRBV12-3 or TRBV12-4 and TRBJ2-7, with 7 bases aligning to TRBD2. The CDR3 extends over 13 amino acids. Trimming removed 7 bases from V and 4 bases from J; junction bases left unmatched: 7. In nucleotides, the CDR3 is TGTGCCAGCACCCAAAGGCGGGGGTACGAGCAGTACTTC. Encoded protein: CASTQRRGYEQYF.

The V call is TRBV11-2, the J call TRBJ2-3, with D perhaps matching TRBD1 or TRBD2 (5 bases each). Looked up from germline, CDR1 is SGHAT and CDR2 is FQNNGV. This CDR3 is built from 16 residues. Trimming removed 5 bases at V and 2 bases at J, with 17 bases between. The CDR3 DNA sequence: TGTGCCAGCAGCCTCAGAGGGGACCCCTTCACAGATACGCAGTATTTT. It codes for CASSLRGDPFTDTQYF. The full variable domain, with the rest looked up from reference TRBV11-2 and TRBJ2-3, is EAGVAQSPRYKIIEKRQSVAFWCNPISGHATLYWYQQILGQGPKLLIQFQNNGVVDDSQLPKDRFSAERLKGVDSTLKIQPAKLEDSAVYLCASSLRGDPFTDTQYFGPGTRLTVL.

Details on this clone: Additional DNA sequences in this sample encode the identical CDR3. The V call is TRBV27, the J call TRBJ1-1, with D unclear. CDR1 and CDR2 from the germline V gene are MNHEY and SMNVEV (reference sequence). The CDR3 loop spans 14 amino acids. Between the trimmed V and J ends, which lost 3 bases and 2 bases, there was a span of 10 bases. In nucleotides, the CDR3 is TGTGCCAGCAGTTTCGGGGAGGGAAACACTGAAGCTTTCTTT. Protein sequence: CASSFGEGNTEAFF.

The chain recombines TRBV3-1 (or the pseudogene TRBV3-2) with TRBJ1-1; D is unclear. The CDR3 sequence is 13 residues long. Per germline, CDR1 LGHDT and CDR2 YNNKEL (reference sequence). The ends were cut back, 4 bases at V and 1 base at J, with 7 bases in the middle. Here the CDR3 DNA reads TGTGCCAGCAGCCCGTTGGGGAACACTGAAGCTTTCTTT. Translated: CASSPLGNTEAFF.

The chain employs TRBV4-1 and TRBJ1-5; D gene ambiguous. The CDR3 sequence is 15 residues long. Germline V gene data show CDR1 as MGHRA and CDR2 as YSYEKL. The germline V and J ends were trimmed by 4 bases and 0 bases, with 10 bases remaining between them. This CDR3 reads CASSLQLYSNQPQHF. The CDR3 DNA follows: TGCGCCAGCAGCCTGCAGCTATATAGCAATCAGCCCCAGCATTTT.

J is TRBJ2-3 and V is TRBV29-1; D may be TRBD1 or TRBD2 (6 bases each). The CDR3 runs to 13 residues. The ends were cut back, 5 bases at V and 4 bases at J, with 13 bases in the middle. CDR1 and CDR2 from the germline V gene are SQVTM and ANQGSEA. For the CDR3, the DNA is TGCAGCGTTTCTTTCCGGGGGCCAGATACGCAGTATTTT. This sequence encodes CSVSFRGPDTQYF.

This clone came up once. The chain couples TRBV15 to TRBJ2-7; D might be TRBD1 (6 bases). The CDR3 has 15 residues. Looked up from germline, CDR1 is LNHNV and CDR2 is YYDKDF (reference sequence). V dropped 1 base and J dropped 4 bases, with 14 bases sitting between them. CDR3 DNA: TGTGCCACCAGCAGAGGGATAACAGGGATATACGAGCAGTACTTC. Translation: CATSRGITGIYEQYF.

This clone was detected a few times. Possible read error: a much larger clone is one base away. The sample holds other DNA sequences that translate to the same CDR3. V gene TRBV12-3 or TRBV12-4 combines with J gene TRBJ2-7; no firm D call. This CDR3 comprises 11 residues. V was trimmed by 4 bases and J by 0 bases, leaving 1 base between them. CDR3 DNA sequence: TGTGCCAGCAGTTCCTCCTACGAGCAGTACTTC. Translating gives CASSSSYEQYF.

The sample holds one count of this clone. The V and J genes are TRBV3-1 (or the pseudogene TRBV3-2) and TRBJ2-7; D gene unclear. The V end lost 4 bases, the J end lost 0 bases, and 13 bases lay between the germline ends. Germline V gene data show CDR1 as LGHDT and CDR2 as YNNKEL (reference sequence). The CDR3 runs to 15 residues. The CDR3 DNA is TGTGCCAGCAGCCCCGCGGCTTCAAGCTCCTACGAGCAGTACTTC. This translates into CASSPAASSSYEQYF.

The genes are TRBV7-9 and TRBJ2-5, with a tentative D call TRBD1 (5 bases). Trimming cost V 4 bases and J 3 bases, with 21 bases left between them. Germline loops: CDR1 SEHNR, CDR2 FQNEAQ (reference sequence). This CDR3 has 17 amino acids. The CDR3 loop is CASSSSLGRVTEETQYF. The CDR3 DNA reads TGTGCCAGCAGCTCGTCGCTGGGCAGGGTTACAGAAGAGACCCAGTACTTC.

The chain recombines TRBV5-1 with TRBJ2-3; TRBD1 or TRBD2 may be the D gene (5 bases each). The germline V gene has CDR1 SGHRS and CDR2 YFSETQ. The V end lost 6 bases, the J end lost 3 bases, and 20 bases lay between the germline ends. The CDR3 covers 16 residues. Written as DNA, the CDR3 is TGCGCCAGCACTCATCCATGGGGGACCCAGACAGATACGCAGTATTTT. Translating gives CASTHPWGTQTDTQYF.

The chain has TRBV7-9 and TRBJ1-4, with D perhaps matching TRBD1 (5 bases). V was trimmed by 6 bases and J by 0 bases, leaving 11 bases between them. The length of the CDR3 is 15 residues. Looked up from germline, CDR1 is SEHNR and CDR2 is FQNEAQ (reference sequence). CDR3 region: CASSRDYSTNEKLFF. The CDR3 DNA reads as TGTGCCAGCAGTCGGGACTATTCAACTAATGAAAAACTGTTTTTT.

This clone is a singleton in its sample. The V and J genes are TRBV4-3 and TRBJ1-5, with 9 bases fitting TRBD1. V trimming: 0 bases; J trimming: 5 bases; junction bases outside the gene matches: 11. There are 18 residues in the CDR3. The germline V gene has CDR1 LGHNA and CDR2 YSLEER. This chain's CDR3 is CASSQDSHRDRVDQPQHF. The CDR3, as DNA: TGCGCCAGCAGCCAAGACTCCCACCGGGACAGGGTGGATCAGCCCCAGCATTTT.

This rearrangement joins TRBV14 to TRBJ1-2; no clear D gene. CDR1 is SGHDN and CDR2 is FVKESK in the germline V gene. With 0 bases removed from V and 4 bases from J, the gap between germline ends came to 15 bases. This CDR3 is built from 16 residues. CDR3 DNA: TGTGCCAGCAGCCAAGATCGGGCAGCCACCTCCTATGGCTACACCTTC. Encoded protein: CASSQDRAATSYGYTF.

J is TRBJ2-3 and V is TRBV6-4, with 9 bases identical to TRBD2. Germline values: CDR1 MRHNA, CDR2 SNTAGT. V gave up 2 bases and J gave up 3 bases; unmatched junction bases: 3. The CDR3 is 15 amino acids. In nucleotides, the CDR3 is TGTGCCAGCAGTGACGGCGGGGGGGCGACAGATACGCAGTATTTT. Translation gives CASSDGGGATDTQYF.

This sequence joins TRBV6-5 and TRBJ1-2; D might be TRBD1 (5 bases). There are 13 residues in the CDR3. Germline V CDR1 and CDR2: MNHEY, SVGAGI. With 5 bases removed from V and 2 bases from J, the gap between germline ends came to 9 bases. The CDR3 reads CASSPDRNYGYTF. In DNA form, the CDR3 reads TGTGCCAGCAGTCCCGACAGAAACTATGGCTACACCTTC.

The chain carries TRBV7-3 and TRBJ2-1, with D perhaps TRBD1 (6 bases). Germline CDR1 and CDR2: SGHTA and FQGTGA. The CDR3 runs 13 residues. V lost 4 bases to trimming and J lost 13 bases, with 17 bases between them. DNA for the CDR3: TGTGCCAGCAGCTCTGACCTTGCACAGGGTCAGTTCTTC. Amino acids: CASSSDLAQGQFF.

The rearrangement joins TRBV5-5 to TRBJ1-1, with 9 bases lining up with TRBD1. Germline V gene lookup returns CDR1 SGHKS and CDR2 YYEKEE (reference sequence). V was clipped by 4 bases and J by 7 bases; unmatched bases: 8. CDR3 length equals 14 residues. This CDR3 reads CASSRYGTGNEAFF. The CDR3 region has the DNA TGTGCCAGCAGCCGATACGGGACAGGGAATGAAGCTTTCTTT.

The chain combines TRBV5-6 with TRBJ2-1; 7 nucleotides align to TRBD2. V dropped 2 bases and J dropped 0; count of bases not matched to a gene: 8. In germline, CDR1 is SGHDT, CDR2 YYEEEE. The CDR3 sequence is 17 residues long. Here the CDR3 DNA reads TGTGCCAGCAGCTTCGGTAGCGGGTCTAGCTCCTACAATGAGCAGTTCTTC. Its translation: CASSFGSGSSSYNEQFF. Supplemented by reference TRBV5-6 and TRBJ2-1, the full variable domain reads DAGVTQSPTHLIKTRGQQVTLRCSPKSGHDTVSWYQQALGQGPQFIFQYYEEEERQRGNFPDRFSGHQFPNYSSELNVNALLLGDSALYLCASSFGSGSSSYNEQFFGPGTRLTVL.

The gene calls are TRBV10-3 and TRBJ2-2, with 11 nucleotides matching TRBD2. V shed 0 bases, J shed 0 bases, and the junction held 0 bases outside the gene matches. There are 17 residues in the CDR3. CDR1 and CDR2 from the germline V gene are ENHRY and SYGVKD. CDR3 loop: CAISESTSGANTGELFF. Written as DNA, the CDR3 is TGTGCCATCAGTGAGTCGACTAGCGGGGCGAACACCGGGGAGCTGTTTTTT.

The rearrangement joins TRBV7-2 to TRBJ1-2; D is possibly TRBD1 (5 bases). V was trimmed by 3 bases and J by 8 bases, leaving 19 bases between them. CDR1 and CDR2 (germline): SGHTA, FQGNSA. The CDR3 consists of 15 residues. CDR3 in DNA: TGTGCCAGCAGCTTCTACGGGACCCCGGAGGGCGGCTACACCTTC. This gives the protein CASSFYGTPEGGYTF. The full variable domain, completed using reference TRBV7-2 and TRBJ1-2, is GAGVSQSPSNKVTEKGKDVELRCDPISGHTALYWYRQSLGQGLEFLIYFQGNSAPDKSGLPSDRFSAERTGGSVSTLTIQRTQQEDSAVYLCASSFYGTPEGGYTFGSGTRLTVV.